Below are 2 T cell receptor beta chains sequenced from a single sample in a study of response to subunit inactivated influenza vaccine. TCRdb ran MiXCR on the RT-PCR reads and lists one entry per CDR3 protein. The data hold hundreds of thousands of distinct CDR3 sequences, with under 20% observed a single time. The material was PBMCs from blood, obtained 5 days after vaccination. These receptors were taken from a man aged 50-60 years who received an inactivated influenza vaccine.

V and J are TRBV2 and TRBJ1-3; 9 nucleotides line up with TRBD1. CDR1 and CDR2 (germline): SNHLY, FYNNEI. The CDR3 is made up of 18 amino acids. Trimming took 2 bases from V and 0 from J; bases not matched to a gene: 8. The CDR3 coding sequence is TGTGCCAGCAGTGAAACGGGACAGGGTTTTGACTCTGGAAACACCATATATTTT. This codes for CASSETGQGFDSGNTIYF.

In this sample, this clonotype turned up a few times. V and J are TRBV10-3 and TRBJ2-1, with 8 bases that match TRBD2. V gave up 6 bases and J gave up 7 bases; unmatched junction bases: 8. This CDR3 spans 14 amino acids. Germline assignment: CDR1 ENHRY and CDR2 SYGVKD. This chain's CDR3 is CAIREGLADNEQFF. The CDR3 bases are TGTGCCATCAGGGAAGGACTAGCTGATAATGAGCAGTTCTTC.